The clone carrying this TCR beta chain showed up many times. MiXCR, run by TCRdb on the PCR reads, gives a single entry per CDR3 protein. Seen here are 62,000 or so distinct CDR3 sequences, 15% to 20% observed once, and the top ten hold about 1.5%. The data were taken from a study of molecular identifiers for immune sequencing clone quantification. Overall study context: In replicates, the authors split RNA from approximately 20,000 or 100,000 naive CD8 cells five ways and sequenced four.

Between the trimmed V and J ends, which lost 5 bases and 3 bases, there was a span of 21 bases. This CDR3 spans 17 amino acids. Germline assignment: CDR1 MDHEN and CDR2 SYDVKM. This chain joins TRBV28 and TRBJ2-3; possible D gene TRBD1, 7 bases. This sequence originates from a human donor in good health. Some libraries in this study had Jurkat cell RNA spiked in. Sample: naive CD8+ T cells from blood, with Jurkat cell RNA spiked in. Subset denoted: FACS-sorted CD8+CD4-CCR7+CD45RA+ naive T cells. In DNA form, the CDR3 reads TGTGCCAGCAGTGGACAAACAGGGGTTGGGGGGACAGATACGCAGTATTTT. This gives the protein CASSGQTGVGGTDTQYF.